This entry concerns a single T cell receptor beta chain. As yet, its antigen is unknown. Clones were read by immunoSEQ multiplex PCR, and TCRdb kept only the in-frame ones, dropping some. Among 26,000 or so clones listed, 87% were seen once. Germline values: CDR1 LNHDA, CDR2 SQIVND (reference sequence). The CDR3 has 14 residues. Deletions cut 8 bases from V and 0 bases from J, with 11 bases between. These data belong to a study of T cells in localized non-small cell lung cancer. Notes on the study in general: Prolonged overall survival went with higher T cell density in the blood. Investigators sequenced only a single tumor region, leaving heterogeneity possible. Adjacent lung held a median roughly 54 of the top 100 tumor clones.

The specimen comprised peripheral blood, sampled before any cancer treatment. The rearrangement joins TRBV19 to TRBJ1-5, with D tentatively TRBD1 (6 bases). This clonotype originated in a male donor older than 55 with stage I lung adenocarcinoma. The CDR3 here is CASGTPYSNQPQHF. CDR3 coding DNA: TGTGCCAGTGGGACACCCTATAGCAATCAGCCCCAGCATTTT.